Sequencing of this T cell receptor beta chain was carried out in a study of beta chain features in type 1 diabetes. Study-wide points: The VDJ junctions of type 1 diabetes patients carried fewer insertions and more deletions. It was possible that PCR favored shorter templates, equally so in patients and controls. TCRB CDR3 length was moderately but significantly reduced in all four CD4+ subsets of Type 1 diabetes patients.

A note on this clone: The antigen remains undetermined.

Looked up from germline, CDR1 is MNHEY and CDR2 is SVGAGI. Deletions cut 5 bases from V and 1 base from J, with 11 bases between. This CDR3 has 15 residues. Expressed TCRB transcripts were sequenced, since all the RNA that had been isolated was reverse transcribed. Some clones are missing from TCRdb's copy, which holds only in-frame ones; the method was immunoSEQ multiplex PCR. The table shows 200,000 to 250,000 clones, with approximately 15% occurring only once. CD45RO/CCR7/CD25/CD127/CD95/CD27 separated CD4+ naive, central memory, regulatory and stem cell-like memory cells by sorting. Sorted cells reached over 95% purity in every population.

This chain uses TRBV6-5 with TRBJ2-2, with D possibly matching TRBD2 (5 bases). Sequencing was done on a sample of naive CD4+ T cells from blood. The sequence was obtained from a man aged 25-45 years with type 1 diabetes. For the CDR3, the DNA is TGTGCCAGCAGTCCCTGGAGGAGGAACACCGGGGAGCTGTTTTTT. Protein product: CASSPWRRNTGELFF.